The 11 T cell receptor beta chains below all came from one sample that was sequenced in a study of early T cells in non-severe SARS-CoV-2 infection. TCRdb independently ran MiXCR on the 5' RACE reads; one entry per CDR3 protein. The table has about 46,000 distinct CDR3 sequences, less than 10% seen once; the top ten hold approximately 4.9%. The source was whole blood, collected at baseline. The receptors shown here come from an adult who was a healthcare worker with PCR-confirmed SARS-CoV-2 infection or an uninfected control (not recorded which).

J is TRBJ1-6 and V is TRBV20-1, with 10 bases lining up with TRBD1. The CDR3 sequence is 15 residues long. V shed 6 bases and J 10 bases; nucleotides not matched to a gene: 12. Per germline, CDR1 DFQATT and CDR2 SNEGSKA (reference sequence). The CDR3 nucleotides read TGCAGTGCCCTGGTAGCCGGGACAGGGGAGTCACCCCTCCACTTT. It encodes CSALVAGTGESPLHF.

This clonotype was observed many times. This rearrangement joins TRBV2 to TRBJ2-1, with TRBD2 matching over 12 bases. Trimming took 6 bases from V and 1 from J; bases not matched to a gene: 13. CDR1 is SNHLY, CDR2 FYNNEI, per germline. This CDR3 is built from 19 residues. For the CDR3, the DNA is TGTGCCAGCAGGCAAAAACTAGCGGGAGGACCTTTGTCCTACAATGAGCAGTTCTTC. Protein sequence: CASRQKLAGGPLSYNEQFF. Complete variable domain (other parts from reference TRBV2 and TRBJ2-1): EPEVTQTPSHQVTQMGQEVILRCVPISNHLYFYWYRQILGQKVEFLVSFYNNEISEKSEIFDDQFSVERPDGSNFTLKIRSTKLEDSAMYFCASRQKLAGGPLSYNEQFFGPGTRLTVL.

This chain uses TRBV7-2 with TRBJ2-6; a weak D match, TRBD1 (5 bases). V lost 1 base and J lost 0, with 19 bases in between. Germline V gene lookup returns CDR1 SGHTA and CDR2 FQGNSA. This CDR3 spans 20 amino acids. The CDR3 coding sequence is TGTGCCAGCAGCTTAGTTGGCAGGGCTGTTACATACTCTGGGGCCAACGTCCTGACTTTC. It yields the protein CASSLVGRAVTYSGANVLTF.

This clonotype was detected a few times. The rearrangement uses TRBV6-5 and TRBJ2-1; 8 nucleotides agree with TRBD1. The CDR3 has 15 residues. From germline, CDR1 is MNHEY and CDR2 SVGAGI. V dropped 5 bases and J dropped 6; count of bases not matched to a gene: 9. CDR3 sequence: CASSNTGTGFNEQFF. DNA for the CDR3: TGTGCCAGCAGTAACACCGGGACAGGTTTCAATGAGCAGTTCTTC.

J is TRBJ2-7 and V is TRBV6-6; D might be TRBD2 (6 bases). Germline assignment: CDR1 MNHNY and CDR2 SVGAGI (reference sequence). With 5 bases removed from V and 5 bases from J, the gap between germline ends came to 19 bases. This CDR3 is built from 15 residues. CDR3: CASSPRLERFDEQYF. The CDR3 nucleotides are TGTGCCAGCAGTCCCAGACTAGAAAGGTTCGACGAGCAGTACTTC.

The V and J genes are TRBV18 and TRBJ1-4; TRBD1 agrees at 8 bases. V shed 4 bases and J 4 bases; nucleotides not matched to a gene: 14. CDR3 length equals 18 residues. Germline V gene lookup returns CDR1 KGHSH and CDR2 LQKENI. CDR3 amino acids: CASSRIGQGSPFNEKLFF. The CDR3 region has the DNA TGTGCCAGCTCACGGATCGGACAGGGTTCTCCCTTTAATGAAAAACTGTTTTTT.

This sequence joins TRBV27 and TRBJ2-1; D gene uncertain. In germline, CDR1 is MNHEY, CDR2 SMNVEV (reference sequence). The CDR3 runs to 14 residues. V was clipped by 6 bases and J by 3 bases, with 12 bases between them. Here the CDR3 reads CASRLDIIYNEQFF. CDR3 sequence (DNA): TGTGCCAGCAGATTAGATATAATCTACAATGAGCAGTTCTTC.

There are many counts of this clonotype. The chain uses TRBV12-3 or TRBV12-4 and TRBJ1-2; D uncertain. This CDR3 spans 15 amino acids. The V end lost 2 bases, the J end lost 7 bases, and 17 bases lay between the germline ends. CDR3 residues: CASSLILTGLGGYTF. Written as DNA, the CDR3 is TGTGCCAGCAGTTTAATCCTGACCGGGCTGGGTGGCTACACCTTC.

The table lists this clonotype with many counts. This chain joins TRBV5-1 and TRBJ1-4; the D gene is possibly TRBD1 (5 bases). The CDR3 is 14 residues long. V lost 3 bases, J lost 5 bases, and 11 bases lay in between. The V gene's germline CDR1 is SGHRS and CDR2 YFSETQ. CDR3 protein: CASSSGTENEKLFF. The CDR3, as DNA: TGCGCCAGCAGCTCCGGGACGGAGAATGAAAAACTGTTTTTT.

The sample holds one count of this clonotype. V and J are TRBV12-3 or TRBV12-4 and TRBJ2-1; the D is unclear. V lost 4 bases and J lost 6, with 13 bases in between. The CDR3 length is 14 residues. CDR3 sequence: CASSSSPGSNEQFF. The CDR3, as DNA: TGTGCCAGCAGTTCCTCCCCGGGTAGCAATGAGCAGTTCTTC.

This clonotype was seen at least ten times. CDR3: CASSFGGGNTDTQYF. The CDR3 nucleotides are TGCGCCAGCAGCTTTGGAGGGGGGAACACAGATACGCAGTATTTT. This chain uses TRBV5-1 with TRBJ2-3; D could derive from TRBD1 or TRBD2 (6 bases each). Germline lookup yields CDR1 SGHRS and CDR2 YFSETQ. The CDR3 loop spans 15 amino acids. V lost 2 bases to trimming and J lost 2 bases, with 12 bases between them.